This TCR beta chain was documented in a study of blood T cell repertoires in COVID-19. The participants were between 18 and 89 years old and came from under 25 US areas. The data were produced by immunoSEQ multiplex PCR, yet TCRdb's version contains in-frame clones alone and is incomplete. Altogether roughly 220,000 clones are present, roughly 89% being singletons, with the ten largest covering about 4%. In germline, CDR1 is SGHDN, CDR2 FVKESK. Unmatched junction bases numbered 11, after V lost 1 base and J lost 4 bases. The CDR3 contains 17 residues. Sequencing used PBMCs or T cells enriched from blood (not recorded which). This sequence originates from a woman in her thirties or forties with acute COVID-19. This rearrangement joins TRBV14 to TRBJ1-2; the match to TRBD1 covers 8 bases. CDR3 nucleotides: TGTGCCAGCAGCCAAGCGCTCTCGGACAGGGCTCTCTATGGCTACACCTTC. Its translation: CASSQALSDRALYGYTF.